A selection of T cell receptor beta chains follows, all from one sample in a study of blood T cells in healthy people across ages. TCRdb processed the 5' RACE reads anew with MiXCR; each CDR3 protein has one entry. Here the sample spans around 1.5 million distinct CDR3 sequences, around 42% being singletons. Material for sequencing was blood. The receptors were gathered from a woman aged 18 to 35 in good health. Each CDR3 is given with its conserved first and last residue. The order of the fields is J gene, clone size, V gene, D gene, CDR3 length, CDR3 protein, CDR3 DNA. A D gene is named only where the DNA matches it firmly. A clone size is listed for some rows: how often the clone was seen (once, few, many), or a class if it is expanded.

TRBJ2-1 . TRBV6-1 TRBD2 15 CASSEAGAWVDEQFF TGTGCCAGCAGCGAAGCGGGGGCCTGGGTCGATGAGCAGTTCTTC
TRBJ1-1 . TRBV6-2/TRBV6-3 . 13 CASGRDAYTEAFF TGTGCCAGCGGCCGGGACGCATACACTGAAGCTTTCTTT
TRBJ1-1 . TRBV14 . 12 CASSPMDTEAFF TGTGCCAGCAGCCCCATGGACACTGAAGCTTTCTTT
TRBJ2-1 . TRBV11-2 TRBD2 14 CASSLLAGENEQFF TGTGCCAGCAGCTTGCTAGCGGGAGAGAATGAGCAGTTCTTC
TRBJ2-6 few TRBV5-1 . 17 CASSLVGPNSGANVLTF TGCGCCAGCAGCTTGGTTGGGCCGAACTCTGGGGCCAACGTCCTGACTTTC
TRBJ1-2 few TRBV6-5 . 14 CASSYSNPDYGYTF TGTGCCAGCAGTTACTCGAATCCAGACTATGGCTACACCTTC
TRBJ1-5 . TRBV6-2/TRBV6-3 . 13 CASRDAGNQPQHF TGTGCCAGCAGAGACGCTGGCAATCAGCCCCAGCATTTT
TRBJ1-5 . TRBV5-5 . 15 CASSFGALSNQPQHF TGTGCCAGCAGCTTCGGGGCCTTGAGCAATCAGCCCCAGCATTTT
TRBJ2-3 . TRBV4-1 . 17 CASSPGGVGLTTDTQYF TGCGCCAGCAGCCCCGGAGGGGTTGGGCTCACTACAGATACGCAGTATTTT
TRBJ1-2 few TRBV3-1 . 12 CASSLTERGYTF TGTGCCAGCAGCCTGACAGAAAGGGGCTACACCTTC
TRBJ2-7 . TRBV25-1 . 13 CASSVLSSYEQYF TGTGCCAGCAGTGTACTAAGCTCCTACGAGCAGTACTTC
TRBJ1-6 few TRBV6-6 TRBD1 14 CASSRTGARSPLHF TGTGCCAGCAGCCGCACAGGGGCGAGGTCACCCCTCCACTTT
TRBJ2-3 . TRBV11-2 TRBD2 19 CASSPGHPSPGTSTDTQYF TGTGCCAGCAGCCCGGGACATCCTAGCCCCGGGACTAGCACTGATACGCAGTATTTT
TRBJ2-7 few TRBV20-1 . 12 CSATDSFYEQYF TGCAGTGCTACCGACTCTTTTTACGAGCAGTACTTC
TRBJ2-2 . TRBV27 . 14 CASSSGPITGELFF TGTGCCAGCAGTTCGGGCCCGATCACCGGGGAGCTGTTTTTT
TRBJ2-1 . TRBV4-1 TRBD2 17 CASRQDFGGLAGLEQFF TGCGCCAGCAGACAAGATTTTGGGGGACTAGCAGGCCTTGAGCAGTTCTTC
TRBJ1-5 . TRBV28 . 16 CASSSSQGGVNQPQHF TGTGCCAGCAGTTCATCGCAAGGGGGAGTCAATCAGCCCCAGCATTTT
TRBJ2-3 few TRBV14 TRBD2 19 CASSQDGTSGRRGTDTQYF TGTGCCAGCAGCCAAGACGGGACTAGCGGGAGACGAGGAACAGATACGCAGTATTTT
TRBJ2-7 . TRBV9 TRBD2 16 CASSIPRTSGGTEQYF TGTGCCAGCAGCATACCTCGGACTAGCGGGGGTACTGAGCAGTACTTC
TRBJ2-1 . TRBV20-1 . 13 CSGYGDTYNEQFF TGCAGTGGATACGGGGATACCTACAATGAGCAGTTCTTC
TRBJ2-7 . TRBV3-1 . 12 CASSLRQDEQYF TGTGCCAGCAGCCTTCGACAGGACGAGCAGTACTTC
TRBJ2-1 . TRBV5-1 TRBD1 15 CASSWDGTGVNEQFF TGCGCCAGCAGCTGGGACGGGACAGGGGTCAATGAGCAGTTCTTC
TRBJ1-2 . TRBV20-1 . 11 CSAGDRYGYTF TGCAGTGCAGGGGACCGCTATGGCTACACCTTC
TRBJ2-1 few TRBV24-1 TRBD1 13 CATSGTGNNEQFF TGTGCCACCAGTGGGACAGGCAACAATGAGCAGTTCTTC
TRBJ2-1 once TRBV15 . 16 CATSRVSGPPYNDQFF TGTGCCACCAGCAGAGTATCTGGTCCACCCTACAATGATCAGTTCTTC
TRBJ2-7 many TRBV4-1 . 14 CASSQRQSSYEQYF TGCGCCAGCAGCCAAAGGCAGAGCTCCTACGAGCAGTACTTC
TRBJ2-7 many TRBV18 . 15 CASSPTTRGLGEQYF TGTGCCAGCTCACCAACGACTAGGGGGCTGGGGGAGCAGTACTTC
TRBJ1-6 . TRBV6-1 . 14 CASRADSYNSPLHF TGTGCCAGCAGAGCGGACTCCTACAATTCACCCCTCCACTTT
TRBJ1-5 . TRBV28 . 14 CASTAGLGNQPQHF TGTGCCAGCACCGCCGGCCTAGGCAATCAGCCCCAGCATTTT
TRBJ2-1 . TRBV14 . 13 CASSQDMAGEQFF TGTGCCAGCAGCCAAGATATGGCAGGTGAGCAGTTCTTC
TRBJ1-1 few TRBV20-1 . 16 CSARDVIFRGDTEAFF TGCAGTGCTAGAGATGTCATATTCCGGGGTGACACTGAAGCTTTCTTT
TRBJ1-2 . TRBV27 . 14 CASSFGGAPYGYTF TGTGCCAGCAGTTTTGGGGGCGCCCCATATGGCTACACCTTC
TRBJ1-1 few TRBV5-1 TRBD1 13 CASSADRGGSAFF TGCGCCAGCAGCGCGGACAGGGGAGGTAGCGCTTTCTTT